The entry that follows covers one TCR beta chain sequence. By frequency, this clonotype is medium-sized (0.01 to 0.1%), with no count recorded. Its specific antigen is unknown. Library construction relied on 10x single-cell sequencing. CSF cells were profiled with 10X Genomics single-cell V(D)J and 5' gene-expression libraries. CSF single-cell TCR libraries were sequenced on an Illumina NextSeq550. The study's processing was this. After V(D)J reads were mapped to the vdj-GRCh38 alts ensemble 2.0.0 reference, the Cell Ranger vdj pipeline was used to analyse the reads. A clonotype was defined as a group of cell barcodes sharing the same set of productive CDR3 nucleotide sequences. To connect clonality with transcriptional profiles, clonotype information was added to the gene-expression metadata in Seurat v3.0. Any CSF cell with more than 1,800 genes, more than 7,500 UMIs or more than 10% mitochondrial reads was removed. To find TCRs with known antigen specificity, CDR3-beta sequences were matched against VDJdb. Only TCRs with complete alpha and beta chains were included in the network analysis of clone sharing, which used the R package qgraph. TCRdb reprocessed the reads, so every CDR3 protein sequence counts as one entry and DNA is not shown. TCRdb's processing, not the authors', yielded these V and J calls. The sample table records 1,500 to 2,000 distinct CDR3 sequences. The top ten clones comprise approximately 9.2% of the sample.

The entry originates in a study of CD8 T cells in cerebrospinal fluid in Alzheimer's disease (dated by TCRdb to about 2020). Regarding the research as a whole: CSF T cell clonal expansion was assessed with two single-cell approaches: plate-based nested PCR sequencing and droplet-based sequencing. This study tested whether clonally expanded T cells could be found in cerebrospinal fluid from healthy elderly individuals and from patients with neurodegenerative disease. In the droplet-based CSF analysis comparing patients with controls, there were ten or so healthy controls (around 11,000 cells) and ten or so patients with MCI or Alzheimer's disease (roughly 9,400 cells). CSF gene-expression analysis, which included Parkinson's disease patients, covered about two dozen samples in total. Here is what the overall study found, with its caveats: When the data were pooled, most of the 6 Alzheimer's patients but only 1 of 10 healthy subjects had a highly expanded clone, defined as one making up at least 3% of TCRs. The EBV-specific clones were neither the most highly expanded clones nor enriched among patients. The authors warned that finding EBV-specific TCRs in CSF does not prove a causal connection between EBV and Alzheimer's disease. Only samples with detectable clones went into the overall clonality comparison: approximately 11 healthy, 5 MCI, 5 AD, and 6 PD. A higher percentage of TCRs was made up by the largest CSF clone in patients with MCI or Alzheimer's disease than in controls.

All participants were free of acute infectious disease and in good physical condition. Neurodegeneration in patients was confirmed using biomarkers including neurofilament, amyloid-beta and tau. A live/dead marker was used to sort live CSF cells for droplet-based sequencing. CSF was obtained by lumbar puncture, and immune cells were pelleted by centrifugation at 300g. CSF samples were inspected for red blood cells, and any blood-contaminated sample was excluded. CSF cells were cryopreserved in freezing medium, frozen overnight at -80 degrees C, and subsequently stored in liquid nitrogen. Before analysis, CSF samples were kept in storage for less than six months. The CDR3, cysteine through phenylalanine, is 14 amino acids long. Only the protein sequence is given. Taken from the germline V gene (reference sequence), the CDR1 and CDR2 loops are LNHNV and YYDKDF.

Sequencing was performed on cerebrospinal fluid. The sequence was obtained from a human donor with mild cognitive impairment. The chain is assembled from TRBV15 and TRBJ1-6; the TRBD1 assignment by TCRdb is unverifiable without DNA. CDR3 sequence: CATRTTGRNSPLHF. The full variable domain, with segments outside the CDR3 supplied by the reference TRBV15 and TRBJ1-6 proteins, appears as DAMVIQNPRYQVTQFGKPVTLSCSQTLNHNVMYWYQQKSSQAPKLLFHYYDKDFNNEADTPDNFQSRRPNTSFCFLDIRSPGLGDTAMYLCATRTTGRNSPLHFGNGTRLTVT.